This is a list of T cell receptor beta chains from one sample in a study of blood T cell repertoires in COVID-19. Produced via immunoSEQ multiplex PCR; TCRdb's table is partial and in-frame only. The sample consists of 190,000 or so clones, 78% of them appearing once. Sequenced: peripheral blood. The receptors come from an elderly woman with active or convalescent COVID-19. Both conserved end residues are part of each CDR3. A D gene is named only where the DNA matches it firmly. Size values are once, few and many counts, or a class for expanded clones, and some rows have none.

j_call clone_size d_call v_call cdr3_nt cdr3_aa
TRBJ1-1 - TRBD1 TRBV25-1 TGTGCCAGCAGTGAGCCTCGGACAGGGGACACTGAAGCTTTCTTT CASSEPRTGDTEAFF
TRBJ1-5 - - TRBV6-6 TGTGCCAGCAGTCCGAATCCGGGACTTAGCAATCAGCCCCAGCATTTT CASSPNPGLSNQPQHF
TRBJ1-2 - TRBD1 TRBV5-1 TGCGCCAGCAGCTTAACCGGGACAGCAGGCTGGACCTTC CASSLTGTAGWTF
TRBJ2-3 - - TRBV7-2 TGTGCCAGCAGCTCAAGGACGGGGGGCGGCACAGATACGCAGTATTTT CASSSRTGGGTDTQYF
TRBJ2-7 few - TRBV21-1 TGTGCCAGCAGCAAAGCGCGGCGGGGCTCCTACGAGCAGTACTTC CASSKARRGSYEQYF
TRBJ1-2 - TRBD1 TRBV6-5 TGTGCCAGCAGTTACGGTGTACAGGGGCTTGGTGGCTACACCTTC CASSYGVQGLGGYTF
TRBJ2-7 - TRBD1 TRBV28 TGTGCCAGCAGTACCACGACAGGGGGCTACGAGCAGTACTTC CASSTTTGGYEQYF
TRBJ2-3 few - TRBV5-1 TGCGCCAGCAGCTTGGCTGGGGCGGGGGCCCAAGGGACGCAGTATTTT CASSLAGAGAQGTQYF
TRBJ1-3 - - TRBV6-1 TGTGCCAGCAGTGAAGGGAGCTCTGGAAACACCATATATTTT CASSEGSSGNTIYF
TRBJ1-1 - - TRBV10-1 TGCGCCAGCAGCACGACTCCAGCCGGGGAAGCTTTCTTT CASSTTPAGEAFF
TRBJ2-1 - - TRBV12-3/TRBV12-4 TGTGCCAGCAGTTTAGAGGAGTACAATGAGCAGTTCTTC CASSLEEYNEQFF
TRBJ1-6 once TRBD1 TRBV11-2 TGTGCCAGCAGCTTAGAGGGACAGTATAATTCACCCCTCCACTTT CASSLEGQYNSPLHF
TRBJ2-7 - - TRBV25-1 TGTGCCAGCAGTTCCCCGAGCTCCTACGAGCAGTACTTC CASSSPSSYEQYF
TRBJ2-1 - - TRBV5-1 TGCGCCAGCAGCTCACAGGACCCCTCCTACAATGAGCAGTTCTTC CASSSQDPSYNEQFF
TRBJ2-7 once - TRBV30 TGTGCCTGGAGCGCCTCAGGGTACCCGTACTTC CAWSASGYPYF
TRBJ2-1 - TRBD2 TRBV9 TGTGCCAGCAGCGTAGTGCTAGCGGGGGGATACAATGAGCAGTTCTTC CASSVVLAGGYNEQFF
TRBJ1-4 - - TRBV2 TGTGCCAGCAGTGAAGTCTTCGCAGGAGAAAAACTGTTTTTT CASSEVFAGEKLFF
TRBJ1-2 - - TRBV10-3 TGTGCCATCAGTGAGTCGGGGAGGGTGAACTATGGCTACACCTTC CAISESGRVNYGYTF
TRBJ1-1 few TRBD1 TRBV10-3 TGTGCCATCAGTGCCCCAGGGGGGAACACTGAAGCTTTCTTT CAISAPGGNTEAFF
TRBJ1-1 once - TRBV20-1 TGCAGTGCTAGACGGGACACTGAAGCTTTCTTT CSARRDTEAFF
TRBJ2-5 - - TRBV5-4 TGTGCCAGCAGCTTGTACAGGGAGCTTCAAGAGACCCAGTACTTC CASSLYRELQETQYF
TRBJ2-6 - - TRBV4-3 TGCGCCAGCAGCCAAAAGGGGTGGACGTCTGGGGCCAACGTCCTGACTTTC CASSQKGWTSGANVLTF